These 6 T cell receptor beta chains originate from one sample sequenced in a study of shared clonotypes between healthy human individuals. Here immunoSEQ multiplex PCR was the method, and the copy in TCRdb shows in-frame clones only, minus some. The sample has 2.3 million or so clones, over 85% seen once. The sequencing sample was made of naive CD4+ T cells from PBMCs. Subset reported: CD45RA+ positively selected. The receptors originated from a man between 18 and 29 years old in good health. Some clones in this sample may be carry-over from other donors' samples.

This rearrangement joins TRBV28 to TRBJ2-3; tentative D call: TRBD1 (5 bases). Trimming pared 3 bases from V and 0 bases from J, leaving 13 bases between. CDR1 MDHEN and CDR2 SYDVKM come from the germline V gene. The CDR3 is made up of 16 amino acids. CDR3 sequence (DNA): TGTGCCAGCAGTTTCCCCTGGGGCAGTAGCACAGATACGCAGTATTTT. Its protein product is CASSFPWGSSTDTQYF. Variable domain in full (rest from reference TRBV28 and TRBJ2-3): DVKVTQSSRYLVKRTGEKVFLECVQDMDHENMFWYRQDPGLGLRLIYFSYDVKMKEKGDIPEGYSVSREKKERFSLILESASTNQTSMYLCASSFPWGSSTDTQYFGPGTRLTVL.

V usage is TRBV19 and J usage is TRBJ1-5, with no clear D. Per the germline V gene, CDR1 is LNHDA and CDR2 is SQIVND (reference sequence). This CDR3 contains 18 residues. The V end was cut by 4 bases, the J end by 3 bases, with 22 bases between. The chain's CDR3 is CASSSSQGQARDNQPQHF. The CDR3 nucleotides are TGTGCCAGTAGTAGTAGTCAAGGCCAAGCCCGGGACAATCAGCCCCAGCATTTT. Full variable domain (missing parts from reference TRBV19 and TRBJ1-5): DGGITQSPKYLFRKEGQNVTLSCEQNLNHDAMYWYRQDPGQGLRLIYYSQIVNDFQKGDIAEGYSVSREKKESFPLTVTSAQKNPTAFYLCASSSSQGQARDNQPQHFGDGTRLSIL.

The chain carries TRBV2 and TRBJ1-2; D ambiguous. The CDR3 length is 14 residues. Germline lookup yields CDR1 SNHLY and CDR2 FYNNEI. Trimming left V 3 bases short and J 8 bases short, with 16 bases between. CDR3 sequence (DNA): TGTGCCAGCAGTGACCCGGGCCGATTGGGGGGCTACACCTTC. This encodes CASSDPGRLGGYTF.

This chain uses TRBV2 with TRBJ2-7, with 7 bases that match TRBD1. This CDR3 has 14 amino acids. Trimming took 4 bases from V and 3 from J; bases not matched to a gene: 6. CDR1 and CDR2 from the germline V gene are SNHLY and FYNNEI. The CDR3: CASSGDRVLYEQYF. The CDR3 region has the DNA TGTGCCAGCAGTGGTGACAGGGTACTCTACGAGCAGTACTTC.

The chain joins TRBV6-5 to TRBJ2-5; TRBD2 matches at 7 bases. The J segment lost 2 bases and the V segment lost 10 bases, leaving 7 bases of the junction unmatched. Germline CDR1 is MNHEY and CDR2 is SVGAGI. The CDR3 consists of 13 residues. CDR3 residues: CATSTSKQETQYF. The CDR3 DNA follows: TGTGCCACCTCGACTAGCAAACAAGAGACCCAGTACTTC.

The V and J genes are TRBV2 and TRBJ1-1; the D is unclear. V shed 6 bases and J shed 5 bases, with 13 bases lying between them. The CDR3 extends over 13 amino acids. The germline V gene encodes CDR1 SNHLY and CDR2 FYNNEI. The CDR3 is CASSTLGQTEAFF. CDR3 DNA sequence: TGTGCCAGCAGCACCCTTGGGCAGACTGAAGCTTTCTTT.